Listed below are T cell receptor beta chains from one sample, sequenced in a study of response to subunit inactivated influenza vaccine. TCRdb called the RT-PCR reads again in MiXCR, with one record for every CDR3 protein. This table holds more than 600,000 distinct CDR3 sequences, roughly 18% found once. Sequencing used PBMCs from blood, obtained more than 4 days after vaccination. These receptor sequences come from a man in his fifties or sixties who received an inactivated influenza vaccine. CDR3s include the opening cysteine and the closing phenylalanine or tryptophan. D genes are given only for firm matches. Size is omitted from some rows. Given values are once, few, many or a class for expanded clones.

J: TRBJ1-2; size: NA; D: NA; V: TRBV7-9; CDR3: CASSLAEIYGYTF; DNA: TGTGCCAGCAGCCTCGCTGAAATCTATGGCTACACCTTC
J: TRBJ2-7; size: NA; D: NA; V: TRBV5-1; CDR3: CASSGDSFYEQYF; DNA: TGCGCCAGCAGCGGCGACTCATTCTACGAGCAGTACTTC
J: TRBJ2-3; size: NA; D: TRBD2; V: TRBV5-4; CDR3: CASSLESGRWGDTQYF; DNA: TGTGCCAGCAGCTTGGAGAGCGGGAGGTGGGGAGATACGCAGTATTTT
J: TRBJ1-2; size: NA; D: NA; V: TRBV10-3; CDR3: CAISDVGPTGYGYTF; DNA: TGTGCCATCAGTGATGTCGGTCCGACGGGCTATGGCTACACCTTC
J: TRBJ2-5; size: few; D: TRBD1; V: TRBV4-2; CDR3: CASSQDMGQGLETQYF; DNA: TGTGCCAGCAGCCAAGATATGGGACAGGGGCTCGAGACCCAGTACTTC
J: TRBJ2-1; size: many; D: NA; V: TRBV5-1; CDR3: CASSLTGRGRYNEQFF; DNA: TGCGCCAGCAGCTTGACGGGGCGGGGGCGCTACAATGAGCAGTTCTTC
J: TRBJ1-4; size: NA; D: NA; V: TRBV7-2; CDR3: CASSETGHSNEKLFF; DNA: TGTGCCAGCAGCGAAACGGGACACTCGAATGAAAAACTGTTTTTT
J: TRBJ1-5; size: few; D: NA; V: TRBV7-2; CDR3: CASSLRPDQPQHF; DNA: TGTGCCAGCAGCTTGCGACCCGATCAGCCCCAGCATTTT
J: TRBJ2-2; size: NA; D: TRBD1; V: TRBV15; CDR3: CATSRGTGGTGELFF; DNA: TGTGCCACCAGCAGGGGGACAGGGGGGACCGGGGAGCTGTTTTTT
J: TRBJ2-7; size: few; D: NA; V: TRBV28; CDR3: CASTTGVRRQYF; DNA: TGTGCCAGCACCACCGGTGTAAGGAGGCAGTACTTC
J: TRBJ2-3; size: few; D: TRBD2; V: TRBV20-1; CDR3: CSASLAGSSTDTQYF; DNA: TGCAGTGCTTCCTTAGCGGGAAGTAGCACAGATACGCAGTATTTT
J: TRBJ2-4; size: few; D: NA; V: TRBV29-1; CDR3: CSVAGIAKNIQYF; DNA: TGCAGCGTAGCGGGCATAGCCAAAAACATTCAGTACTTC
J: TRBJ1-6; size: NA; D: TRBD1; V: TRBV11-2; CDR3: CASSLGDRGRAGTLHF; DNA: TGTGCCAGCAGCTTAGGCGACAGGGGGCGGGCTGGAACCCTCCACTTT
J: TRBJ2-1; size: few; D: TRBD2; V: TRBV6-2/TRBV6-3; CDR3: CATAGGGYNEQFF; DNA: TGTGCCACGGCGGGCGGGGGCTACAATGAGCAGTTCTTC
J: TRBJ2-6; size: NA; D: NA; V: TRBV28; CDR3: CASRPAGANVLTF; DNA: TGTGCCAGCAGGCCGGCTGGGGCCAACGTCCTGACTTTC
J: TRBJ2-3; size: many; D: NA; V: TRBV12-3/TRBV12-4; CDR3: CASSLVGLADTQYF; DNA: TGTGCCAGCAGCCTCGTTGGGCTGGCAGATACGCAGTATTTT
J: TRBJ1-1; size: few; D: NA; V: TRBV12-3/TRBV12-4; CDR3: CASSFGEGYTEAFF; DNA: TGTGCCAGCAGTTTCGGGGAGGGCTACACTGAAGCTTTCTTT
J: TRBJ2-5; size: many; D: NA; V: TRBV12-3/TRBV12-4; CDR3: CASSLAGRKETQYF; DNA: TGTGCCAGCAGTTTAGCGGGCAGGAAAGAGACCCAGTACTTC
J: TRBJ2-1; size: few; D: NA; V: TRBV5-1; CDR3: CASSRTPDLYNEQFF; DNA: TGCGCCAGCAGCCGAACCCCGGATCTATACAATGAGCAGTTCTTC
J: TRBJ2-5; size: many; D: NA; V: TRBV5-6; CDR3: CASSSTWTGLQETQYF; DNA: TGTGCCAGCAGCTCGACTTGGACGGGACTTCAAGAGACCCAGTACTTC
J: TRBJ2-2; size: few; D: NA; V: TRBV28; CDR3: CASSLTTGDSGELFF; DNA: TGTGCCAGCAGTTTAACAACAGGAGACTCCGGGGAGCTGTTTTTT
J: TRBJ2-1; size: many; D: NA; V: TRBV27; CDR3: CASSVRAYNEQFF; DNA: TGTGCCAGCAGCGTGAGGGCGTACAATGAGCAGTTCTTC
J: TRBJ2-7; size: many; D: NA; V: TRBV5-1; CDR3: CASSLGSAGNEQYF; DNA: TGCGCCAGCAGCCTGGGTTCCGCAGGGAACGAGCAGTACTTC
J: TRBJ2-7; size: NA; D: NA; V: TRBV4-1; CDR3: CASSKIVTPQEQYF; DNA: TGCGCCAGCAGCAAGATCGTGACCCCTCAGGAGCAGTACTTC
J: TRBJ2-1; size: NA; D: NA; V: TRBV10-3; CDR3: CAIRRDSYNEQFF; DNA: TGTGCCATCCGGCGGGACTCCTACAATGAGCAGTTCTTC
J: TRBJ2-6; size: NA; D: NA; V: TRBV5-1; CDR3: CASSLGLGSGANVLTF; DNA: TGCGCCAGCAGCTTGGGCCTCGGATCTGGGGCCAACGTCCTGACTTTC
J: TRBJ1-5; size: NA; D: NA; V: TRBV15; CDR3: CATSRPWEPQHF; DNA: TGTGCCACCAGCAGACCCTGGGAGCCCCAGCATTTT
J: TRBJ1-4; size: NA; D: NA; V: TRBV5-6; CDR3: CASSVGQNEKLFF; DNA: TGTGCCAGCAGCGTAGGACAGAATGAAAAACTGTTTTTT
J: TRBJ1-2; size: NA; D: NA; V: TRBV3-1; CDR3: CASSPLSTGGATYGYTF; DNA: TGTGCCAGCAGCCCCTTATCCACCGGAGGGGCGACCTATGGCTACACCTTC
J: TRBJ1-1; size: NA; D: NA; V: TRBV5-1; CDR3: CASRAEGRMNTEAFF; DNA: TGCGCCAGCAGAGCGGAGGGGCGGATGAACACTGAAGCTTTCTTT
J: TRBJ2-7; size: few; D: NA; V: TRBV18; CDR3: CASSPTRGGAYEQYF; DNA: TGTGCCAGCTCACCCACCAGGGGGGGGGCCTACGAGCAGTACTTC
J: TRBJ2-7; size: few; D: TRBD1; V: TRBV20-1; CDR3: CGLRGQSYEQYF; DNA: TGCGGGCTGAGGGGACAGTCCTACGAGCAGTACTTC
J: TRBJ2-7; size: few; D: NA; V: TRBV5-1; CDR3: CASSLEPGTSYEQYF; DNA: TGCGCCAGCAGCCTTGAGCCGGGAACAAGTTACGAGCAGTACTTC
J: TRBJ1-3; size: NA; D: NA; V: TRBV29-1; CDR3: CSVEPSSGNTIYF; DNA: TGCAGCGTTGAACCGAGCTCTGGAAACACCATATATTTT
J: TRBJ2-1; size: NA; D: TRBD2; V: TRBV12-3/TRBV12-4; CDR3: CASTRLAGRSYNEQFF; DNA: TGTGCCAGCACCCGACTAGCGGGCCGCTCCTACAATGAGCAGTTCTTC
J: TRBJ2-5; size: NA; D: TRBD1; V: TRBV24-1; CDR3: CATSEGRGIETQYF; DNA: TGTGCTACCAGTGAAGGCAGGGGGATAGAGACCCAGTACTTC
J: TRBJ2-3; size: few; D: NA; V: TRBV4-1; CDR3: CASSQDVRTPSGYF; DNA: TGCGCCAGCAGCCAAGATGTCAGGACCCCCAGTGGGTATTTT
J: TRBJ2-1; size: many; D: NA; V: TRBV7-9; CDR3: CASSLTHEQFF; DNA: TGTGCCAGCAGCTTAACCCATGAGCAGTTCTTC
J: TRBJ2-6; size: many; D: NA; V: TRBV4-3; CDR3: CASSQNLVGFGANVLTF; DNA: TGCGCCAGCAGCCAAAATCTCGTGGGGTTTGGGGCCAACGTCCTGACTTTC
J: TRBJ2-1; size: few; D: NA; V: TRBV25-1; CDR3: CASSGRWDRRAGNEQFF; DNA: TGTGCCAGCAGTGGAAGATGGGATCGCCGGGCGGGAAATGAGCAGTTCTTC
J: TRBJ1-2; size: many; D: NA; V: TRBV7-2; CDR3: CASSSRSQGIYGYTF; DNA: TGTGCCAGCAGCAGTAGGAGTCAGGGGATCTATGGCTACACCTTC
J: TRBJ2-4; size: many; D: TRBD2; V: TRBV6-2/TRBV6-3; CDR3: CASSYLRIASGNLNIQYF; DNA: TGTGCCAGCAGTTACCTTCGTATTGCTAGCGGAAACCTAAACATTCAGTACTTC
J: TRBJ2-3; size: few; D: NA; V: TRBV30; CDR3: CAWRRESATQYF; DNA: TGTGCCTGGAGGAGGGAATCGGCTACGCAGTATTTT
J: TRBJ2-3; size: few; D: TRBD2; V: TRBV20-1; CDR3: CSARLASGSTDTQYF; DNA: TGCAGTGCTAGATTGGCTAGCGGGAGCACAGATACGCAGTATTTT
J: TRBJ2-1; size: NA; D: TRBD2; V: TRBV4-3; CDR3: CASAGEAFYNEQFF; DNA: TGCGCCAGCGCGGGGGAGGCCTTCTACAATGAGCAGTTCTTC
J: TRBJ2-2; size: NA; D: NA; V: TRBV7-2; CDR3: CASKLRTGPNTGELFF; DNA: TGTGCCAGCAAACTGAGGACGGGACCGAACACCGGGGAGCTGTTTTTT